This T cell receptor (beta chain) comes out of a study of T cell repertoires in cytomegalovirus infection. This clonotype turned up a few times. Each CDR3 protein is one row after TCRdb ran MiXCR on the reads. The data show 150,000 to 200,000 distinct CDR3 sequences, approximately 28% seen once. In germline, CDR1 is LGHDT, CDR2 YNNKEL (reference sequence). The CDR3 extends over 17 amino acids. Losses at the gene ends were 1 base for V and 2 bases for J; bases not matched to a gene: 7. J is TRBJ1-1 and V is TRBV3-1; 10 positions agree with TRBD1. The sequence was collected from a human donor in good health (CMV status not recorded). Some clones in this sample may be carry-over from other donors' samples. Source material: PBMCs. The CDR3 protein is CASSQVWDRGGNTEAFF. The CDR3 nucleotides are TGTGCCAGCAGCCAAGTTTGGGACAGGGGAGGAAACACTGAAGCTTTCTTT.